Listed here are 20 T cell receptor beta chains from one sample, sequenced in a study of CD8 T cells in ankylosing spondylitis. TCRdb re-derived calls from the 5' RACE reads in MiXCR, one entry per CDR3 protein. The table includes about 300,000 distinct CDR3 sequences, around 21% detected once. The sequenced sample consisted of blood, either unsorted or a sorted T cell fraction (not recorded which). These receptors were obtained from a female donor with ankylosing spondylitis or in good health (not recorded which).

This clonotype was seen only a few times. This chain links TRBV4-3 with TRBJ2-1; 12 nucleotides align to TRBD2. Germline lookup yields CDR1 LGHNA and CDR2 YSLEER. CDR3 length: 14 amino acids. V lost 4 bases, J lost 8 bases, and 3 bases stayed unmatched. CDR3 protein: CASSPTSGSYEQFF. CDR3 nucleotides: TGCGCCAGCAGCCCGACTAGCGGGAGCTATGAGCAGTTCTTC.

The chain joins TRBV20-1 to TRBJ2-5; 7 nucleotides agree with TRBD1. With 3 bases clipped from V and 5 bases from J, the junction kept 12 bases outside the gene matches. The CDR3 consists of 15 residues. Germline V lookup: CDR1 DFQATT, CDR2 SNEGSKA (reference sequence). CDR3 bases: TGCAGTGCTAGGGAACCGAGACAGGGTGGCGAGACCCAGTACTTC. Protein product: CSAREPRQGGETQYF.

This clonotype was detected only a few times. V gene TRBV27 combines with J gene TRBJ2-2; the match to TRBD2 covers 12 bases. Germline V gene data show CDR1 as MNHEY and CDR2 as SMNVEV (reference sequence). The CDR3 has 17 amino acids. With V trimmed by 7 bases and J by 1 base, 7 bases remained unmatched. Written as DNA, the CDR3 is TGTGCCAGCAAGGAACTAGCGGGAGGCCAGAACACCGGGGAGCTGTTTTTT. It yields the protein CASKELAGGQNTGELFF.

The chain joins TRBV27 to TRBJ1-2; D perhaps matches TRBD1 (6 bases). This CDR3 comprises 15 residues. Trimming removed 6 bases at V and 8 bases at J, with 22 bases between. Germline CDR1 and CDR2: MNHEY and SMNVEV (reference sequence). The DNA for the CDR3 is TGTGCCAGCAGACTAACCCCAGGGGCGGCGGCGGGCTACACCTTC. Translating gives CASRLTPGAAAGYTF.

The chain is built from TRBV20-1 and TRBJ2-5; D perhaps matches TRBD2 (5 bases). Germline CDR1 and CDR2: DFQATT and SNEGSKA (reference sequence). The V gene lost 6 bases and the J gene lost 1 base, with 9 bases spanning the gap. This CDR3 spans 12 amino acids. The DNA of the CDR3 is TGCAGTGCCAGGAGGACCCAAGAGACCCAGTACTTC. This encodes CSARRTQETQYF.

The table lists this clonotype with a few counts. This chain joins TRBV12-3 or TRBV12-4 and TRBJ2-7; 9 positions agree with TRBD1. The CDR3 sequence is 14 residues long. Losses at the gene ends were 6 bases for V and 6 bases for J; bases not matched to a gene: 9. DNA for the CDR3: TGTGCCAGCAGGGTCTCGGGACAGGGAGCCGAGCAGTACTTC. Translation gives CASRVSGQGAEQYF.

In nucleotides, the CDR3 is TGTGCCAGCTCAAGGGACCGATCAATGAACACTGAAGCTTTCTTT. Translating gives CASSRDRSMNTEAFF. V usage is TRBV18 and J usage is TRBJ1-1; possibly TRBD1 for D (5 bases). The germline V gene encodes CDR1 KGHSH and CDR2 LQKENI. V dropped 5 bases and J dropped 0 bases, with 13 bases sitting between them. This CDR3 is 15 amino acids long. Based on the CDR3 plus reference TRBV18 and TRBJ1-1, the full variable domain is NAGVMQNPRHLVRRRGQEARLRCSPMKGHSHVYWYRQLPEEGLKFMVYLQKENIIDESGMPKERFSAEFPKEGPSILRIQQVVRGDSAAYFCASSRDRSMNTEAFFGQGTRLTVV.

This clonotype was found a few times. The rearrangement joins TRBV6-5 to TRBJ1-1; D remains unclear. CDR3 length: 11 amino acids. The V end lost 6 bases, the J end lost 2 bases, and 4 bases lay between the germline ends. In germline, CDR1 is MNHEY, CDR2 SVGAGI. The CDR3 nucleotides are TGTGCCAGCAGACGCAACACTGAAGCTTTCTTT. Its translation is CASRRNTEAFF.

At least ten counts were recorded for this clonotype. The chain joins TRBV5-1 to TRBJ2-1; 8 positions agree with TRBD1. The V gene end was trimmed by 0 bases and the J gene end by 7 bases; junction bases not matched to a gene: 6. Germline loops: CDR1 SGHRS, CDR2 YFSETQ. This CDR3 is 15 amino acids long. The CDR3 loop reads CASSLAADRENEQFF. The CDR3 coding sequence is TGCGCCAGCAGCTTGGCCGCGGACAGGGAGAATGAGCAGTTCTTC.

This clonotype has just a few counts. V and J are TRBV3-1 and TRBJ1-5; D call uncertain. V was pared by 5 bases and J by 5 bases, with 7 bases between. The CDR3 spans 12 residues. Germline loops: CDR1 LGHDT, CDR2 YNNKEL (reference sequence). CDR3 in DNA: TGTGCCAGCAGCGTAGGAGATCAGCCCCAGCATTTT. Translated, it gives CASSVGDQPQHF. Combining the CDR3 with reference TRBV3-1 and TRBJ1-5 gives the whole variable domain DTAVSQTPKYLVTQMGNDKSIKCEQNLGHDTMYWYKQDSKKFLKIMFSYNNKELIINETVPNRFSPKSPDKAHLNLHINSLELGDSAVYFCASSVGDQPQHFGDGTRLSIL.

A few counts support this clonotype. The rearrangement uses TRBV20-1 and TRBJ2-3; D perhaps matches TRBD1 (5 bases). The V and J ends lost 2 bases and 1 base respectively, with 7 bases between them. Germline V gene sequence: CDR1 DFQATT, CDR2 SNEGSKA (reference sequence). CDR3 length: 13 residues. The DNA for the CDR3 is TGCAGTGCTAGATTACAGGGCACAGATACGCAGTATTTT. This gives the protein CSARLQGTDTQYF.

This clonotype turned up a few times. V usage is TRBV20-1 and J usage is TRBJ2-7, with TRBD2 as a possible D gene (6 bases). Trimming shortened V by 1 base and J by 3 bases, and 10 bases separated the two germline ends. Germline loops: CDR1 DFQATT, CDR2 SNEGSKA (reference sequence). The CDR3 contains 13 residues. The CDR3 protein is CSARAPGVYEQYF. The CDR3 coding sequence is TGCAGTGCTAGAGCCCCGGGGGTCTACGAGCAGTACTTC.

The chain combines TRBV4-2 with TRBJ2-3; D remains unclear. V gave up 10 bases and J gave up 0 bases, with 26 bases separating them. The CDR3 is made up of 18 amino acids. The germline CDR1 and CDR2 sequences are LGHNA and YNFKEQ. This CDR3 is CAMGLLIPLPASTDTQYF. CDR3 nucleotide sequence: TGTGCCATGGGCCTCCTTATTCCGCTGCCTGCTAGCACAGATACGCAGTATTTT.

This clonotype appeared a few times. The CDR3 region has the DNA TGCAGTGCCCCCAGGGCATATGAGCAGTTCTTC. The encoded protein is CSAPRAYEQFF. The chain links TRBV20-1 to TRBJ2-1; D is perhaps TRBD1 (5 bases). The V and J ends lost 6 bases and 8 bases respectively, with 11 bases between them. Germline V CDR1 and CDR2: DFQATT, SNEGSKA (reference sequence). This CDR3 spans 11 amino acids.

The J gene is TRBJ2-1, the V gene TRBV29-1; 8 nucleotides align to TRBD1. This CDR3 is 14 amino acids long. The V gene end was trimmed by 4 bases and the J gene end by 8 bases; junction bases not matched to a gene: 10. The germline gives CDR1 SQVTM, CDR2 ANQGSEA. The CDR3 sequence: CSVVETGAVDEQFF. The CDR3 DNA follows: TGCAGCGTTGTTGAGACAGGGGCAGTCGATGAGCAGTTCTTC.

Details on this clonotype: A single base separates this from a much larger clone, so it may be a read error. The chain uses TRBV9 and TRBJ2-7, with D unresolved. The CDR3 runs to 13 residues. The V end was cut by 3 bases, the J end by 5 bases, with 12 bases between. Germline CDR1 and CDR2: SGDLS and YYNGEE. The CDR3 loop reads CASSAQSFNEQYF. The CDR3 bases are TGTGCCAGCAGCGCGCAGAGTTTTAACGAGCAGTACTTC.

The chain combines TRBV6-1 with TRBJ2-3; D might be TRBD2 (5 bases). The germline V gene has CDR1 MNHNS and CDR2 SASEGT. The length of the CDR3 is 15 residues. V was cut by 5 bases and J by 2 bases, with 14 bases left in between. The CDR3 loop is CASSYTGSATDTQYF. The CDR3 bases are TGTGCCAGCAGTTACACGGGAAGCGCCACAGATACGCAGTATTTT.

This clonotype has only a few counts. Here the CDR3 DNA reads TGTGCCAGCAGCTTGGAGGCGGCTAGCGGGAGTGTTTTAAGTTCCTACAATGAGCAGTTCTTC. It specifies CASSLEAASGSVLSSYNEQFF. This rearrangement joins TRBV5-6 to TRBJ2-1; TRBD2 matches 10 bases. CDR1 is SGHDT and CDR2 is YYEEEE in the germline V gene. V shed 0 bases, J shed 1 base, and the junction held 16 bases outside the gene matches. There are 21 residues in the CDR3.

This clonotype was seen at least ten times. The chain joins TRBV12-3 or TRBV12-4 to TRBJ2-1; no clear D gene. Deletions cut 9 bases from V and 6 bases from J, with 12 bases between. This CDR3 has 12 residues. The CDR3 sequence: CASGPPGNEQFF. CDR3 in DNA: TGTGCCAGTGGTCCCCCGGGCAATGAGCAGTTCTTC.

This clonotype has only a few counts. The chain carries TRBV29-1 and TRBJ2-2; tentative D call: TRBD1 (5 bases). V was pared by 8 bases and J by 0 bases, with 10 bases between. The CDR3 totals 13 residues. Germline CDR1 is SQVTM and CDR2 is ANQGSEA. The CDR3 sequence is CSWTNSNTGELFF. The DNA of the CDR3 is TGCAGCTGGACAAACTCGAACACCGGGGAGCTGTTTTTT.